This T cell receptor beta chain was identified during a study of T-cell memory formation after mild COVID-19. This CDR3 has 16 residues. From germline, CDR1 is DFQATT and CDR2 SNEGSKA (reference sequence). V gave up 0 bases and J gave up 0 bases, with 9 bases separating them. Points from the study as a whole: Memory from before infection featured some responding clones, which suggests cross-reactive memory joined. SARS-CoV-2 specificity of second-wave clones peaking day 37 was unconfirmed.

Concerning this clonotype itself: What it binds is unknown.

MiXCR was run by TCRdb on the 5' RACE reads, yielding one entry per CDR3 protein. The repertoire consists of roughly 400,000 distinct CDR3 sequences, with 20% to 30% occurring once and the leading ten covering around 8.7%. The sample consisted of PBMCs or a T cell subset sorted from them (not recorded which). This TCR came from an adult woman who had mild COVID-19 (a few samples of this study predate the infection). Cell type and time point are not known. J is TRBJ1-6 and V is TRBV20-1; no clear D. The CDR3 loop is CSARDSGSSYNSPLHF. CDR3 coding DNA: TGCAGTGCTAGAGATTCGGGGAGCTCCTATAATTCACCCCTCCACTTT.